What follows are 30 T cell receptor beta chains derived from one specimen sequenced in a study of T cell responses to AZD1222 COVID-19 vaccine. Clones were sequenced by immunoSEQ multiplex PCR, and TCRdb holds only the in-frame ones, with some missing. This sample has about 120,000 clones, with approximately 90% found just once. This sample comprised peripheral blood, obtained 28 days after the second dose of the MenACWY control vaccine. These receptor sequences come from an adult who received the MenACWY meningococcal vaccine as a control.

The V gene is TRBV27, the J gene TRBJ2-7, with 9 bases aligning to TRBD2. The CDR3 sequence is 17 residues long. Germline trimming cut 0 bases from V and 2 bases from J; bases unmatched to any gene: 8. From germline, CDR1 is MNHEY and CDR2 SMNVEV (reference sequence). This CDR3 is CASSLSISTSGAYEQYF. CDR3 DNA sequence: TGTGCCAGCAGTTTATCGATATCGACTAGCGGAGCCTACGAGCAGTACTTC.

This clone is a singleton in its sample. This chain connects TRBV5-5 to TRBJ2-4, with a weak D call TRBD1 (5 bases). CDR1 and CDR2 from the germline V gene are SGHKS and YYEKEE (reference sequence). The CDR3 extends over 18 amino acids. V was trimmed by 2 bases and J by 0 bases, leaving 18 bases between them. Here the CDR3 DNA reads TGTGCCAGCAGCTTACGACAGTCAAACGCCCTAGCCAAAAACATTCAGTACTTC. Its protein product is CASSLRQSNALAKNIQYF.

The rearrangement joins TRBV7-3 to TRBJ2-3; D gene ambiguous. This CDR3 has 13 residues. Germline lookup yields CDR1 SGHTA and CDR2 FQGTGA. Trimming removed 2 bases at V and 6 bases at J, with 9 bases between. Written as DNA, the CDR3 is TGTGCCAGCAGCTTAGTCGCATCGGATACGCAGTATTTT. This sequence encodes CASSLVASDTQYF.

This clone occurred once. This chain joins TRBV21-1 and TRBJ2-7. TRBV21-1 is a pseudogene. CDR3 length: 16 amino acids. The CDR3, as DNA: TGTGCCAGCAGCAGAAGATTGGGGGGCGCCGCCTACGAGCAGTACGTC. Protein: CASSRRLGGAAYEQYV.

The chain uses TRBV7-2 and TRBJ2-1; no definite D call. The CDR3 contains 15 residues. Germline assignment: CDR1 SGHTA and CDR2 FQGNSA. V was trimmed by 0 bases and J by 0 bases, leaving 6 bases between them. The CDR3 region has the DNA TGTGCCAGCAGCTTAGCTCATACCTCCTACAATGAGCAGTTCTTC. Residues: CASSLAHTSYNEQFF.

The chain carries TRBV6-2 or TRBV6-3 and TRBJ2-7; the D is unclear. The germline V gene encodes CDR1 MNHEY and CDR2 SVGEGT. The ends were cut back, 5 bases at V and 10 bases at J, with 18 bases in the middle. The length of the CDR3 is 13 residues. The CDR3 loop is CASSPTSRPSQYV. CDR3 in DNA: TGTGCCAGCAGTCCAACATCCCGACCTTCACAGTACGTC.

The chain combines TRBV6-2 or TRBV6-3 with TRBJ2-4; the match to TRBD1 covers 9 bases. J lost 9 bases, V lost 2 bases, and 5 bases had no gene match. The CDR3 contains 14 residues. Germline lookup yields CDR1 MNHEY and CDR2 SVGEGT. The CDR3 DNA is TGTGCCAGCAGTTACGGGACAGGGATGGGCATTCAGTACTTC. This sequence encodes CASSYGTGMGIQYF.

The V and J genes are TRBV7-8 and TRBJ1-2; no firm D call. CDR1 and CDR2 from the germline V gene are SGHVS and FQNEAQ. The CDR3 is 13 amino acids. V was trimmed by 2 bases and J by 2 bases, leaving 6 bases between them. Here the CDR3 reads CASSLRGNYGYTF. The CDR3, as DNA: TGTGCCAGCAGCTTACGGGGAAACTATGGCTACACCTTC.

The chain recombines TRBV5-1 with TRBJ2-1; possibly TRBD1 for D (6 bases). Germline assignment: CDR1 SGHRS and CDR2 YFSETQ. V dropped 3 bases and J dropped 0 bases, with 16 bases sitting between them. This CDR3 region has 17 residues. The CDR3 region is CASSSGPDRNSYNEQFF. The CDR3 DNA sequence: TGCGCCAGCAGCTCGGGCCCCGACAGGAACTCCTACAATGAGCAGTTCTTC. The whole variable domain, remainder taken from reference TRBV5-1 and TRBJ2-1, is KAGVTQTPRYLIKTRGQQVTLSCSPISGHRSVSWYQQTPGQGLQFLFEYFSETQRNKGNFPGRFSGRQFSNSRSEMNVSTLELGDSALYLCASSSGPDRNSYNEQFFGPGTRLTVL.

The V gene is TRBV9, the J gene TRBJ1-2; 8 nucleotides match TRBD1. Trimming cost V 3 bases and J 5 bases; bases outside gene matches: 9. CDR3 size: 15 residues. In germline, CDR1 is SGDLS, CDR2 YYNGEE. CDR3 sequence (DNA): TGTGCCAGCAGCGCACAGGGGGATCCTATTTATGGCTACACCTTC. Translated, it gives CASSAQGDPIYGYTF.

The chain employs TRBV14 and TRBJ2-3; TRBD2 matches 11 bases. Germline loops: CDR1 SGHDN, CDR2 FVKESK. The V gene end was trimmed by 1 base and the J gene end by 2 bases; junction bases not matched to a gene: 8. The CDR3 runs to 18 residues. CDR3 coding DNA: TGTGCCAGCAGCCAAGGCCGTCTAGCGGGAGGACACACAGATACGCAGTATTTT. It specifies CASSQGRLAGGHTDTQYF.

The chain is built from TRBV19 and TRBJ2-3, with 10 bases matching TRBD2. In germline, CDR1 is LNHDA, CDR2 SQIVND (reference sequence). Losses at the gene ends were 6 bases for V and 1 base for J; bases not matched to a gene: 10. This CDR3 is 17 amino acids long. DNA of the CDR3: TGTGCCAGTAGGACCCCCGCCGGGACTAGCGGCACAGATACGCAGTATTTT. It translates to CASRTPAGTSGTDTQYF.

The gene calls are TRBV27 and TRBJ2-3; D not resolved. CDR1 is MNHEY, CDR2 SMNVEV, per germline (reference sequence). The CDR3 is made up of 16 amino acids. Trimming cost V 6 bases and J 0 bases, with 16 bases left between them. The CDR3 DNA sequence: TGTGCCAGCAGCAGAATCCCCGGTTTGAGCACAGATACGCAGTATTTT. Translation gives CASSRIPGLSTDTQYF.

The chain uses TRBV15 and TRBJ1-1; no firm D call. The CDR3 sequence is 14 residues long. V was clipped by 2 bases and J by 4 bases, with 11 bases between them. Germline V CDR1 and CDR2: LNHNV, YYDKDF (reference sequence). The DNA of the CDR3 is TGTGCCACCAGCAGAAAACGCGATCCCACTGAAGCTTTCTTT. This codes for CATSRKRDPTEAFF.

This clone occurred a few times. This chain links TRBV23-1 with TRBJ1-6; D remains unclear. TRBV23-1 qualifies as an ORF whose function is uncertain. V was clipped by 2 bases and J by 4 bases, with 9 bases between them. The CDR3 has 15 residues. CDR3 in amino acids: CASSQALKYNSPLHF. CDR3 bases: TGCGCCAGCAGTCAAGCCCTCAAATATAATTCACCCCTCCACTTT.

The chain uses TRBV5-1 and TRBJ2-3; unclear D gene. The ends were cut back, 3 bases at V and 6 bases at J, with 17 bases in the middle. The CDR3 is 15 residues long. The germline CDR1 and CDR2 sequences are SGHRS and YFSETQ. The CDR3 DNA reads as TGCGCCAGCAGCTCACTATCGACGGTCCCCGATACGCAGTATTTT. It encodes CASSSLSTVPDTQYF.

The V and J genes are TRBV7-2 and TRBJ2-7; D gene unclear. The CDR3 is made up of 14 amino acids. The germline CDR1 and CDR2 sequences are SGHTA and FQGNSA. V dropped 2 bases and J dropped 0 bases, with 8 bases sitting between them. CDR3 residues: CASSLSWGSYEQYF. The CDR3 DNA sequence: TGTGCCAGCAGCTTAAGTTGGGGCTCCTACGAGCAGTACTTC.

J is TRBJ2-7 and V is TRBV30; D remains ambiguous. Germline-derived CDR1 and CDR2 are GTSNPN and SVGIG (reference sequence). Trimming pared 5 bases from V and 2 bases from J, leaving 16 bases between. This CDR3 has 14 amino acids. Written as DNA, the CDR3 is TGTGCCTGGGGGCTTCGTAGACCTCCCTACGAGCAGTACTTC. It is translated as CAWGLRRPPYEQYF.

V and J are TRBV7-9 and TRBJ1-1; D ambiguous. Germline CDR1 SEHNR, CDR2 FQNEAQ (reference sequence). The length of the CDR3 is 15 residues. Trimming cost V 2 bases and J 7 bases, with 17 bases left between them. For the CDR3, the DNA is TGTGCCAGCAGCTTAATTCGCGTCAAGGGCAATGAAGCTTTCTTT. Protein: CASSLIRVKGNEAFF.

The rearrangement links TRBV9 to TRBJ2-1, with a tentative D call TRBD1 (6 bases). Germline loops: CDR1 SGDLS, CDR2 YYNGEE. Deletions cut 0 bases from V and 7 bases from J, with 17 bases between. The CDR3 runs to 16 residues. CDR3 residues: CASSVGGGVQINEQFF. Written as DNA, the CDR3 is TGTGCCAGCAGCGTAGGAGGGGGAGTCCAGATTAATGAGCAGTTCTTC.

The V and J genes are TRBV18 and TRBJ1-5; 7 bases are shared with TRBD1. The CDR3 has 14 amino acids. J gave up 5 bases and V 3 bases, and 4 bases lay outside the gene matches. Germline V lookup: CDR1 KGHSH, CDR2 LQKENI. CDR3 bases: TGTGCCAGCTCACCTAGACAGGGTGATCAGCCCCAGCATTTT. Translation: CASSPRQGDQPQHF.

DNA for the CDR3: TGCGCCAGCAGCCGGACCGGGACAGGGCAGAGGAACACTGAAGCTTTCTTT. This gives the protein CASSRTGTGQRNTEAFF. The chain has TRBV4-1 and TRBJ1-1, with TRBD1 identical over 9 bases. This CDR3 comprises 17 residues. Trimming took 4 bases from V and 1 from J; bases not matched to a gene: 10. CDR1 is MGHRA, CDR2 YSYEKL, per germline.

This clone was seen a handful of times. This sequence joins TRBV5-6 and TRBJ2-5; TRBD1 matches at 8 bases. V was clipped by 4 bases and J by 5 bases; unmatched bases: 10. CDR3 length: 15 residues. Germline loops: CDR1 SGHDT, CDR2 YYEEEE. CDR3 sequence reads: CASSILQGEEETQYF. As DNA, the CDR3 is TGTGCCAGCAGCATCCTACAGGGGGAGGAGGAGACCCAGTACTTC.

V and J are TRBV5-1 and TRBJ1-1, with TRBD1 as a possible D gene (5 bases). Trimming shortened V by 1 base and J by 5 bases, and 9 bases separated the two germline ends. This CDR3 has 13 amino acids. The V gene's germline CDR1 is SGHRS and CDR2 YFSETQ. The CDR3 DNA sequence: TGCGCCAGCAGCTTGCAGGGACCGACTGAAGCTTTCTTT. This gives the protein CASSLQGPTEAFF. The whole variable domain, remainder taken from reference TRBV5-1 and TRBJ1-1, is KAGVTQTPRYLIKTRGQQVTLSCSPISGHRSVSWYQQTPGQGLQFLFEYFSETQRNKGNFPGRFSGRQFSNSRSEMNVSTLELGDSALYLCASSLQGPTEAFFGQGTRLTVV.

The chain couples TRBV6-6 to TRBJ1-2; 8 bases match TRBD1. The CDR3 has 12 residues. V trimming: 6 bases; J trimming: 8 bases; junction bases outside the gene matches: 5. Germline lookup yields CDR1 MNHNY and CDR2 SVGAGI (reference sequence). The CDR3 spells CASRPGQGGYTF. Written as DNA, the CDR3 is TGTGCCAGCAGACCCGGACAGGGAGGCTACACCTTC.

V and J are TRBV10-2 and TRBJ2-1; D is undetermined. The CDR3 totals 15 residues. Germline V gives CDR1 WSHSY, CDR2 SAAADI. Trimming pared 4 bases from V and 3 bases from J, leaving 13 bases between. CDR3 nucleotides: TGCGCCAGCAGTGTATCTGAGGCGAACTACAATGAGCAGTTCTTC. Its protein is CASSVSEANYNEQFF.

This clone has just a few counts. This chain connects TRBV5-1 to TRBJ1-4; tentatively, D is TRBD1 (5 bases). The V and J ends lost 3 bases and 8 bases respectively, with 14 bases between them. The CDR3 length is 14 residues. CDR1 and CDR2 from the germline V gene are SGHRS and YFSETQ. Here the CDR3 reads CASSSVGAWEKLFF. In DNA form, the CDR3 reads TGCGCCAGCAGCTCGGTCGGGGCGTGGGAAAAACTGTTTTTT.

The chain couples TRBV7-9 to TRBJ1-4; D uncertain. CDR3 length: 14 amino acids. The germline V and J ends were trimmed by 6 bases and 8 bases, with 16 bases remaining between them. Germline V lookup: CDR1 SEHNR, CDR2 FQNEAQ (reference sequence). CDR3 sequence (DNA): TGTGCCAGCAGTGAGCGGCGGGCGTCGGAAAAACTGTTTTTT. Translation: CASSERRASEKLFF.

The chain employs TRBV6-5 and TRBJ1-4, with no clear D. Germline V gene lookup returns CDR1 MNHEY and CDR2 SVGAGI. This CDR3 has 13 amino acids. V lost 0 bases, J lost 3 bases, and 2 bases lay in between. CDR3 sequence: CASSYSANEKLFF. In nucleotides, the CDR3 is TGTGCCAGCAGTTACTCAGCTAATGAAAAACTGTTTTTT.

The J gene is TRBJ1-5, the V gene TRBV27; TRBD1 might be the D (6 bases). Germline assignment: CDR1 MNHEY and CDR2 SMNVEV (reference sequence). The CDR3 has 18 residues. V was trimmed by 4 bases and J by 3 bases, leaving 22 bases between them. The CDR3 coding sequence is TGTGCCAGCAGTTCTTCCCCAAGCCGGGACAAACCCAATCAGCCCCAGCATTTT. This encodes CASSSSPSRDKPNQPQHF.